Listed below are T cell receptor beta chains from one sample, sequenced in a study of vaccination and CD4 T cells after COVID-19. TCRdb recomputed calls from the PCR reads with MiXCR, one row per CDR3 protein. Of 15,000 to 20,000 distinct CDR3 sequences in the sample, around 23% were seen once. What these receptors recognize is not known. Material for sequencing was cultured CD4+ T cells from blood. The receptors originated from a human donor with COVID-19. The CDR3 runs from the conserved cysteine through the conserved F or W. Each record gives: V gene, J gene, CDR3 protein.

V: TRBV10-3; J: TRBJ1-3; CDR3: CAISMGQSSSGNTIYF
V: TRBV20-1; J: TRBJ2-2; CDR3: CSAGRATNTGELFF
V: TRBV5-1; J: TRBJ1-6; CDR3: CASSEAPGGGTTPLHF
V: TRBV27; J: TRBJ1-3; CDR3: CASSLTAIHSGNTIYF
V: TRBV20-1; J: TRBJ1-5; CDR3: CSARDSGQINQPQHF
V: TRBV6-5; J: TRBJ1-1; CDR3: CASSYSTGTDEAFF
V: TRBV27; J: TRBJ2-5; CDR3: CASSTGTPGKTQYF
V: TRBV2; J: TRBJ2-7; CDR3: CASSEVQGAYEQYF
V: TRBV20-1; J: TRBJ1-4; CDR3: CSARDRGGNEKLFF
V: TRBV28; J: TRBJ1-5; CDR3: CASSLMTGRIQPQHF
V: TRBV6-1; J: TRBJ2-4; CDR3: CASNTGAGAKNIQYF
V: TRBV2; J: TRBJ2-7; CDR3: CASMNGQGWAYEQYF
V: TRBV3-1; J: TRBJ1-6; CDR3: CATEGGGNLNSPLHF
V: TRBV5-1; J: TRBJ1-1; CDR3: CASKQGATEAFF
V: TRBV5-1; J: TRBJ2-7; CDR3: CASRRAGAGDDSYEQYF
V: TRBV20-1; J: TRBJ1-6; CDR3: CSARPTGRVNSPLHF
V: TRBV6-5; J: TRBJ1-1; CDR3: CASSYSAGTVNTEAFF
V: TRBV6-1; J: TRBJ1-4; CDR3: CASRTLSGEKLFF
V: TRBV20-1; J: TRBJ1-2; CDR3: CSASEDNYGYTF
V: TRBV7-8; J: TRBJ1-6; CDR3: CASSRDSNSPLHF
V: TRBV5-4; J: TRBJ1-4; CDR3: CASSARQGPTNEKLFF
V: TRBV20-1; J: TRBJ1-2; CDR3: CSASHGAAYTF
V: TRBV19; J: TRBJ2-2; CDR3: CASNPGGGTGELFF
V: TRBV11-3; J: TRBJ1-6; CDR3: CASSLDSRAGSPLHF
V: TRBV19; J: TRBJ1-4; CDR3: CASNHRDRGWFF
V: TRBV12-3/TRBV12-4; J: TRBJ2-5; CDR3: CASSLMGYQRKETQYF
V: TRBV11-3; J: TRBJ2-6; CDR3: CASSFSGANVLTF
V: TRBV4-1; J: TRBJ2-3; CDR3: CASSQGVATDTQYF
V: TRBV12-3/TRBV12-4; J: TRBJ1-1; CDR3: CASSLGSGTEAFF
V: TRBV6-1; J: TRBJ1-5; CDR3: CASSSRGVSNQPQHF
V: TRBV7-9; J: TRBJ1-1; CDR3: CASSRKSGARDPMINTEAFF
V: TRBV5-5; J: TRBJ2-2; CDR3: CASSLGPGGTGELFF
V: TRBV7-9; J: TRBJ1-1; CDR3: CASSLRDGRGTEAFF
V: TRBV6-2/TRBV6-3; J: TRBJ2-7; CDR3: CASSSNNGLVIPYEQYF
V: TRBV7-2; J: TRBJ2-7; CDR3: CASRGGQVSEQYF
V: TRBV9; J: TRBJ1-1; CDR3: CASSAPGTMNTEAFF
V: TRBV6-5; J: TRBJ2-1; CDR3: CASSYSISSGGRGEQFF
V: TRBV4-2; J: TRBJ2-3; CDR3: CASSQDGAGPRGLAQYF
V: TRBV7-7; J: TRBJ2-6; CDR3: CASGPESGANVLTF
V: TRBV6-1; J: TRBJ1-1; CDR3: CASSLFGGGNTEAFF
V: TRBV27; J: TRBJ1-2; CDR3: CASSQQGGPNYGYTF
V: TRBV19; J: TRBJ1-1; CDR3: CASSMIRILVNTEAFF
V: TRBV6-2/TRBV6-3; J: TRBJ2-4; CDR3: CASSYSSRVPLPKNIQYF
V: TRBV5-1; J: TRBJ2-7; CDR3: CASSLEGGAGYEQYF
V: TRBV30; J: TRBJ2-5; CDR3: CAWKQPPNRGIFETQYF
V: TRBV6-1; J: TRBJ1-3; CDR3: CASSPTGGVGNTIYF
V: TRBV27; J: TRBJ2-3; CDR3: CASSRTGGADTQYF
V: TRBV27; J: TRBJ1-3; CDR3: CASRSTPDSGNTIYF
V: TRBV20-1; J: TRBJ2-2; CDR3: CSASDRVWTGELFF
V: TRBV7-2; J: TRBJ2-7; CDR3: CASSPSLKSYEQYF
V: TRBV7-2; J: TRBJ2-7; CDR3: CASSGQGRGSYEQYF
V: TRBV15; J: TRBJ2-5; CDR3: CATSRDRLDQETQYF
V: TRBV27; J: TRBJ1-6; CDR3: CASGTWDTRGNSPLHF
V: TRBV28; J: TRBJ2-1; CDR3: CASSLIQAANNEQFF
V: TRBV19; J: TRBJ2-7; CDR3: CASSDRGLYEQYF
V: TRBV4-2; J: TRBJ2-7; CDR3: CASSQGQGAFEQYF
V: TRBV6-1; J: TRBJ2-2; CDR3: CASRDPPGELFF